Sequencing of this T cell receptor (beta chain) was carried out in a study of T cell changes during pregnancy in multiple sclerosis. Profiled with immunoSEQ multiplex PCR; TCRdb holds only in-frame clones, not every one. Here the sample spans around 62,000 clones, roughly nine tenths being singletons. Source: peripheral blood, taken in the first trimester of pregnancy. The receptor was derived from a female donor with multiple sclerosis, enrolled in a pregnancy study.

The CDR3 DNA sequence: TGTGCCTGGAGTGTTGTGTGGGACAGGGGGTCTGAGTACGAGCAGTACTTC. Protein sequence: CAWSVVWDRGSEYEQYF. The J gene is TRBJ2-7, the V gene TRBV30; 11 bases agree with TRBD1. V gave up 0 bases and J gave up 4 bases; unmatched junction bases: 11. CDR1 and CDR2 from the germline V gene are GTSNPN and SVGIG (reference sequence). The CDR3 extends over 17 amino acids.